Below are 15 T cell receptor beta chains sequenced from a single sample in a study of cytomegalovirus exposure and HLA in healthy donors. The PCR contained 60 Vbeta and 13 Jbeta primers. TCRdb's copy holds only in-frame clones and misses some; the assay was immunoSEQ multiplex PCR. This repertoire shows around 150,000 clones, roughly 79% found once; its top ten account for roughly 0.68%. Material: PBMCs. The receptors were sampled from a male donor in good health and CMV-seronegative.

The genes are TRBV19 and TRBJ2-7; D possibly corresponds to TRBD2 (5 bases). Trimming pared 6 bases from V and 4 bases from J, leaving 10 bases between. Germline V CDR1 and CDR2: LNHDA, SQIVND (reference sequence). The CDR3 is 12 residues long. The CDR3 DNA reads as TGTGCCAGTAGACTAGTTTTGTACGAGCAGTACTTC. It translates to CASRLVLYEQYF.

J is TRBJ2-7 and V is TRBV30, with TRBD2 matching 8 bases. The CDR3 covers 16 residues. Germline values: CDR1 GTSNPN, CDR2 SVGIG (reference sequence). The V segment lost 1 base and the J segment 0 bases; nucleotides outside the gene matches: 8. CDR3 loop: CAWSDYPGGDSYEQYF. The CDR3, as DNA: TGTGCCTGGAGTGACTATCCGGGAGGGGACTCCTACGAGCAGTACTTC.

This chain joins TRBV15 and TRBJ2-5, with D perhaps TRBD2 (8 bases). CDR3 length equals 15 residues. Trimming stripped 0 bases from V and 4 bases from J, with 12 bases between. CDR1 is LNHNV, CDR2 YYDKDF, per germline (reference sequence). CDR3 DNA: TGTGCCACCAGCAGAGATCGGGAGGGGGCAGAGACCCAGTACTTC. Its translation: CATSRDREGAETQYF.

The V gene is TRBV7-8, the J gene TRBJ2-1, with D perhaps matching TRBD2 (6 bases). This CDR3 spans 19 amino acids. Trimming took off 5 bases at V and 10 bases at J, with 33 bases between the two ends. Germline V gives CDR1 SGHVS, CDR2 FQNEAQ. The CDR3 is CASSRTRRDQAFLNIEQFF. CDR3 bases: TGTGCCAGCAGCCGTACGAGGCGGGACCAAGCCTTTCTCAATATAGAGCAGTTCTTC.

The J gene is TRBJ2-3, the V gene TRBV27; TRBD2 is a possible D gene (5 bases). V shed 6 bases and J shed 2 bases, with 18 bases lying between them. The germline V gene has CDR1 MNHEY and CDR2 SMNVEV (reference sequence). The CDR3 has 16 residues. The CDR3 loop is CASSPGLSSITDTQYF. CDR3 DNA sequence: TGTGCCAGCAGCCCCGGACTGAGTTCGATCACAGATACGCAGTATTTT.

The chain links TRBV6-6 to TRBJ2-7; D is unclear. The germline V and J ends were trimmed by 3 bases and 1 base, with 7 bases remaining between them. The V gene's germline CDR1 is MNHNY and CDR2 SVGAGI (reference sequence). The CDR3 is 13 residues long. The CDR3: CASSYVQSYEQYF. As DNA, the CDR3 is TGTGCCAGCAGTTATGTGCAGTCCTACGAGCAGTACTTC.

The V gene is TRBV19, the J gene TRBJ2-3, with D perhaps TRBD1 (7 bases). Germline-derived CDR1 and CDR2 are LNHDA and SQIVND (reference sequence). This CDR3 is 15 amino acids long. V was cut by 3 bases and J by 1 base, with 11 bases left in between. CDR3 in amino acids: CASSIRRGGTDTQYF. CDR3 nucleotide sequence: TGTGCCAGTAGTATTCGCAGGGGGGGCACAGATACGCAGTATTTT.

A remark on this clone: Other DNA sequences in this specimen translate into the identical CDR3. V gene TRBV6-6 combines with J gene TRBJ2-3; the D is unclear. Trimming pared 0 bases from V and 0 bases from J, leaving 7 bases between. Germline V CDR1 and CDR2: MNHNY, SVGAGI (reference sequence). The CDR3 has 15 residues. The CDR3 DNA follows: TGTGCCAGCAGTTACTCGTGGGCGAGCACAGATACGCAGTATTTT. Encoded protein: CASSYSWASTDTQYF.

The CDR3 DNA reads TGCAGTGTACAGGGTTTTGGCTACACCTTC. Protein: CSVQGFGYTF. The J gene is TRBJ1-2, the V gene TRBV29-1; the D gene is possibly TRBD1 (6 bases). The CDR3 covers 10 residues. The germline V gene has CDR1 SQVTM and CDR2 ANQGSEA.

This chain joins TRBV30 and TRBJ2-3, with TRBD1 matching 8 bases. The CDR3 is 15 residues long. With 7 bases clipped from V and 0 bases from J, the junction kept 9 bases outside the gene matches. Germline V lookup: CDR1 GTSNPN, CDR2 SVGIG (reference sequence). CDR3 nucleotide sequence: TGTGCCTCACCAATTACAGGGGGTAGCACAGATACGCAGTATTTT. Its protein product is CASPITGGSTDTQYF.

The chain has TRBV6-1 and TRBJ2-7, with 8 bases that match TRBD1. Germline trimming cut 5 bases from V and 1 base from J; bases unmatched to any gene: 7. CDR3 size: 15 residues. Germline V gives CDR1 MNHNS, CDR2 SASEGT. The CDR3 loop is CASSSLGQASYEQYF. The CDR3 DNA reads TGTGCCAGCAGTTCTCTGGGACAGGCGTCCTACGAGCAGTACTTC.

The J gene is TRBJ1-2, the V gene TRBV19; D is ambiguous. Germline CDR1 and CDR2: LNHDA and SQIVND (reference sequence). The CDR3 totals 14 residues. V was shortened by 1 base and J by 7 bases, with 13 bases between the two germline ends. The CDR3 bases are TGTGCCAGTAGTATAGGCGGAGGGCTGGCTGGCTACACCTTC. Protein sequence: CASSIGGGLAGYTF.

The gene calls are TRBV5-1 and TRBJ2-3; D may be TRBD1 (6 bases). The CDR3 runs 14 residues. The germline V gene has CDR1 SGHRS and CDR2 YFSETQ. The V and J ends lost 7 bases and 3 bases respectively, with 15 bases between them. CDR3 sequence (DNA): TGCGCCAGCCGAGGGGGTAGGAATACAGATACGCAGTATTTT. This codes for CASRGGRNTDTQYF.

The chain employs TRBV19 and TRBJ2-5, with D perhaps TRBD2 (6 bases). CDR1 is LNHDA and CDR2 is SQIVND in the germline V gene (reference sequence). Trimming took off 7 bases at V and 1 base at J, with 13 bases between the two ends. The CDR3 totals 14 residues. CDR3 DNA sequence: TGTGCCAGTACTACCTCGGGACTCCAAGAGACCCAGTACTTC. Translation: CASTTSGLQETQYF.

This clone came up once. The chain has TRBV9 and TRBJ2-1; a possible D gene is TRBD2 (5 bases). CDR1 and CDR2 from the germline V gene are SGDLS and YYNGEE. Trimming cost V 3 bases and J 10 bases, with 11 bases left between them. The CDR3 is 12 amino acids. CDR3 residues: CASSGPTIEQFF. In DNA, the CDR3 is TGTGCCAGCAGCGGGCCGACTATCGAGCAGTTCTTC.